The following is a TCR beta chain sequence with its context. No antigen is known for it. TCRdb processed the 5' RACE reads anew with MiXCR; each CDR3 protein has one entry. The sample contains approximately 500,000 distinct CDR3 sequences, over 12% of which appear only once. This entry belongs to a study of identical twins. General study findings and limits: Donors were not followed over many years; analysis was cross-sectional.

Germline V gene lookup returns CDR1 SGHVS and CDR2 FNYEAQ. Trimming took off 6 bases at V and 8 bases at J, with 16 bases between the two ends. The CDR3 has 13 residues. The same sample was also studied in work on yellow fever vaccine responses in identical twins.

Material for sequencing was CD4+ T cells sorted from blood. V gene TRBV7-6 combines with J gene TRBJ1-2; TRBD1 is a possible D gene (5 bases). This clonotype originated in a woman between 18 and 29 years old in good health. CDR3 coding DNA: TGTGCCAGCAGTGAGGGGAGGTTGGGCGGCTACACCTTC. It codes for CASSEGRLGGYTF.